Included here is one T cell receptor (beta chain) sequence, with context. The sample originates from a study of blood T cell repertoires in COVID-19. The germline gives CDR1 MNHEY, CDR2 SMNVEV (reference sequence). CDR3 length equals 15 residues. V lost 4 bases, J lost 1 base, and 5 bases stayed unmatched. Original methodology: Reference gene primer amplification yielded estimated nucleated cell counts. Profiling relied on immunoSEQ multiplex PCR, and the TCRdb table lists in-frame clones only, not all of them. The D gene and trimming were derived from the DNA, and the V and J assignments and clone size from that table. Among about 200,000 clones, roughly 80% were seen once, and the ten largest hold approximately 0.97%.

The chain links TRBV27 to TRBJ1-1; 8 bases fit TRBD1. Material for sequencing was peripheral blood. This clonotype was obtained from a man between 60 and 75 years old with COVID-19, enrolled during active disease. The CDR3 DNA sequence: TGTGCCAGCAGTTCGGGACAGGTTCAGAACACTGAAGCTTTCTTT. This gives the protein CASSSGQVQNTEAFF.